This record covers a single T cell receptor (beta chain). Clones were read by immunoSEQ multiplex PCR, and TCRdb kept only the in-frame ones, dropping some. The sample records tens of thousands of clones, approximately 80% being singletons. Germline assignment: CDR1 PRHDT and CDR2 FYEKMQ (reference sequence). V was trimmed by 8 bases and J by 7 bases, leaving 11 bases between them. This CDR3 comprises 12 residues. This entry is derived from a study of OX40 agonist ivuxolimab in advanced cancers. The rearrangement joins TRBV13 to TRBJ2-2; D is perhaps TRBD2 (6 bases). This TCR derives from an adult with an advanced solid tumor such as melanoma, head and neck, liver or kidney cancer. Here the sequenced sample was CD4+ or CD8+ T cells sorted from blood, taken in a trial of the OX40 agonist ivuxolimab. This chain's CDR3 is CASLASNGELFF. As DNA, the CDR3 is TGTGCCAGCCTAGCGTCAAACGGGGAGCTGTTTTTT.